This T cell receptor (beta chain) came from a study of blood T cell repertoires in COVID-19. Individuals drawn from approximately 26 US areas were about 18 to 95 years old. Allocation to cohorts depended on clinical history reported by the participants. The CDR3 runs to 11 residues. Trimming took off 4 bases at V and 3 bases at J, with 4 bases between the two ends. CDR1 is SNHLY, CDR2 FYNNEI, per germline. Assay used: immunoSEQ multiplex PCR; TCRdb lists only in-frame clones, some missing. The repertoire holds 250,000 to 350,000 clones, with more than 75% as singletons. The sample was PBMCs or T cells enriched from blood (not recorded which). The chain links TRBV2 to TRBJ2-7; D gene ambiguous. The receptor was derived from a woman aged 60-70 years in a cohort exposed to, infected with or recovered from COVID-19 (not recorded which). The CDR3 sequence is CASSVLYEQYF. DNA for the CDR3: TGTGCCAGCAGTGTCCTCTACGAGCAGTACTTC.